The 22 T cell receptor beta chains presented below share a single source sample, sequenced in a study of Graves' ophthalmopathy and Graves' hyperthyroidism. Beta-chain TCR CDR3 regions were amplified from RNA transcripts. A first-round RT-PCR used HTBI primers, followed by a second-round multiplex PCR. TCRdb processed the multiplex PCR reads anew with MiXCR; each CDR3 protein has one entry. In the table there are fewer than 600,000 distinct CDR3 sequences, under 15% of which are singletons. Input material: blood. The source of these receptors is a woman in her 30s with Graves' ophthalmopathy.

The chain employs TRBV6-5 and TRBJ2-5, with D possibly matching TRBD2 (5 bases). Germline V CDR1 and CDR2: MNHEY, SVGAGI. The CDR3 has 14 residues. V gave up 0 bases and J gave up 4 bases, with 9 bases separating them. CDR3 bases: TGTGCCAGCAGTTACTCGTTTGCGGGAGAGACCCAGTACTTC. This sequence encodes CASSYSFAGETQYF.

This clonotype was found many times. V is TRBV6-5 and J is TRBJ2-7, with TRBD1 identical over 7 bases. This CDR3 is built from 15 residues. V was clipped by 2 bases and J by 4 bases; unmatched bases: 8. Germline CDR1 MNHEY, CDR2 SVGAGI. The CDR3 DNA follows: TGTGCCAGCAGTTACCCCCAGGGGGTCGGGTACGAGCAGTACTTC. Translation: CASSYPQGVGYEQYF.

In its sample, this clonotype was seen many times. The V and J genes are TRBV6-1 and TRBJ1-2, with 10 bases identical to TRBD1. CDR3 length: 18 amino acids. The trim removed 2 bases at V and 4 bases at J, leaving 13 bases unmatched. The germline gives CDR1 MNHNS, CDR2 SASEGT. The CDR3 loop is CASSERGTGAPLGYGYTF. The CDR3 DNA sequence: TGTGCCAGCAGTGAACGGGGGACAGGGGCGCCACTTGGCTATGGCTACACCTTC.

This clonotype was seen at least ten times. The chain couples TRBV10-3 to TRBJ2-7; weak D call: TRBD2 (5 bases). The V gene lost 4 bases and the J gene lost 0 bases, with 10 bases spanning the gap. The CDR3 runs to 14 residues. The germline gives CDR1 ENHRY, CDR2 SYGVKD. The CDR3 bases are TGTGCCATCAGTGTCCGGGGTATCTCCTACGAGCAGTACTTC. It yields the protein CAISVRGISYEQYF.

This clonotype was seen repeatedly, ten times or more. The CDR3 region is CASSHRQGIGGYTF. In nucleotides, the CDR3 is TGTGCCAGCAGTCACCGACAGGGAATCGGGGGCTACACCTTC. This chain joins TRBV12-3 or TRBV12-4 and TRBJ1-2; the match to TRBD1 covers 7 bases. V was clipped by 5 bases and J by 8 bases; unmatched bases: 11. CDR3 size: 14 residues.

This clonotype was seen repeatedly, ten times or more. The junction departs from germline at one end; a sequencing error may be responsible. The DNA for the CDR3 is TGTGCCAGCAGTTTAGGGGGGACGGACCTCTACGAGCAGTACTTC. Translating gives CASSLGGTDLYEQYF. J is TRBJ2-7 and V is TRBV7-2; the D gene could be TRBD1 or TRBD2 (6 bases each). From germline, CDR1 is SGHTA and CDR2 FQGNSA. The CDR3 is 15 amino acids.

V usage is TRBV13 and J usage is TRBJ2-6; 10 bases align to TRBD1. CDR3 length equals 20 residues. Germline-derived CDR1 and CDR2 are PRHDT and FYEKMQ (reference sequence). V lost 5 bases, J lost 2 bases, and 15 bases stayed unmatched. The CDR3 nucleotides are TGTGCCAGCAGCCTAACCTCCTGGACAGGGGGATCGGCTGGGGCCAACGTCCTGACTTTC. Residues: CASSLTSWTGGSAGANVLTF.

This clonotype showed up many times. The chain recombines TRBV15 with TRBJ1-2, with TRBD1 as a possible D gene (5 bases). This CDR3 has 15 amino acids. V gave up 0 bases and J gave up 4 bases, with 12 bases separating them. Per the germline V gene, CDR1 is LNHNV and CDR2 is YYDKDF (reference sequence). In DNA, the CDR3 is TGTGCCACCAGCAGAGATCGTGGGACCTCCTATGGCTACACCTTC. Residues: CATSRDRGTSYGYTF.

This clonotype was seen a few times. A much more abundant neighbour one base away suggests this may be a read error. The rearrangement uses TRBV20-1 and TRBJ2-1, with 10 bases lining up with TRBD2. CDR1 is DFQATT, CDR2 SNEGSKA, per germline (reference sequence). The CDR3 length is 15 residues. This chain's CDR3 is CSAKSGTSAYNEKFF. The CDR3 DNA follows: TGCAGTGCTAAATCCGGGACTAGCGCCTACAATGAGAAGTTCTTC.

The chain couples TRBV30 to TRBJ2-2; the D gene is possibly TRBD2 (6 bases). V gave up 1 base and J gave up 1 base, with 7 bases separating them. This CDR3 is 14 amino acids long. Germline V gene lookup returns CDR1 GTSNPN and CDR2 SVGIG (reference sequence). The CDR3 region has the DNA TGTGCCTGGAGTGACGGGAGGAACACCGGGGAGCTGTTTTTT. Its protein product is CAWSDGRNTGELFF.

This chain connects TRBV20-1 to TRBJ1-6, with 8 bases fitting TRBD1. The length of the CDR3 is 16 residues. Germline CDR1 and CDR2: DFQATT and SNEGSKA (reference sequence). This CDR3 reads CSGTGDSWSGLGGLHF. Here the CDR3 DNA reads TGCAGCGGGACAGGAGACTCGTGGAGTGGACTGGGGGGTCTCCACTTT.

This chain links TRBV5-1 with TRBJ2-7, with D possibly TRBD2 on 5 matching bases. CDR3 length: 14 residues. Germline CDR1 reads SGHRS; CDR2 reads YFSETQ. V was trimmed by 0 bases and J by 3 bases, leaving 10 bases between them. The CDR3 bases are TGCGCCAGCAGCTTGGGGACTTTCCGCTACGAGCAGTACTTC. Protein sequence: CASSLGTFRYEQYF.

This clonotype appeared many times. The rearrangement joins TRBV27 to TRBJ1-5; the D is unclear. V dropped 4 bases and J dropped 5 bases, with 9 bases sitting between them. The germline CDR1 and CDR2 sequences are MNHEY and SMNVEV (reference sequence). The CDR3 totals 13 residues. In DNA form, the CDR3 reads TGTGCCAGCAGTTATGGACGTTATCAGCCCCAGCATTTT. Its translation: CASSYGRYQPQHF.

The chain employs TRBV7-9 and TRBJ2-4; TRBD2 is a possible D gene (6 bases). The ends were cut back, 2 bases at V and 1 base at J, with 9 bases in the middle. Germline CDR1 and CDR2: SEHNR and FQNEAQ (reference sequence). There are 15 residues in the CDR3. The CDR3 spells CASSLNREAKNIQYF. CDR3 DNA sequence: TGTGCCAGCAGCTTAAATCGGGAGGCCAAAAACATTCAGTACTTC.

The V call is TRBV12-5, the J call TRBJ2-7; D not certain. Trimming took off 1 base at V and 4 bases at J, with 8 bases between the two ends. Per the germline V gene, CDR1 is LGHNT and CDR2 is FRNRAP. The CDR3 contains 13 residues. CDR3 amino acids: CASGLAYEYEQYF. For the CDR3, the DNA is TGTGCTAGTGGTTTGGCCTACGAATACGAGCAGTACTTC.

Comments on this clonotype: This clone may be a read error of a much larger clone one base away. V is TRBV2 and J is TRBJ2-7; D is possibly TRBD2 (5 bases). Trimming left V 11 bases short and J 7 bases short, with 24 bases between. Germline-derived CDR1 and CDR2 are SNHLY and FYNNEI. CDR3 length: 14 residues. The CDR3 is CACTQRRTSHEQYF. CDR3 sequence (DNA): TGTGCCTGCACTCAGCGGCGGACCAGTCATGAGCAGTACTTC.

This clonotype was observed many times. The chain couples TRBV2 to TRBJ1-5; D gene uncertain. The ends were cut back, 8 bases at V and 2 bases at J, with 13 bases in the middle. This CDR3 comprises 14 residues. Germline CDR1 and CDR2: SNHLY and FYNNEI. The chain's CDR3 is CASLQSGGNQPQHF. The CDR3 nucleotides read TGTGCCAGCTTACAGTCTGGGGGCAATCAGCCCCAGCATTTT.

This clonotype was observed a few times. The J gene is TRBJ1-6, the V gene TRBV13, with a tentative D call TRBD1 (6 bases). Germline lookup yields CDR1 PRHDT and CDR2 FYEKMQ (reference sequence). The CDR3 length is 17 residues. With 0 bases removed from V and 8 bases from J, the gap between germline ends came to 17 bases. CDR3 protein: CASSLGLGGRLDSPLHF. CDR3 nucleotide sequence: TGTGCCAGCAGCTTAGGCCTCGGGGGGCGCTTGGATTCACCCCTCCACTTT.

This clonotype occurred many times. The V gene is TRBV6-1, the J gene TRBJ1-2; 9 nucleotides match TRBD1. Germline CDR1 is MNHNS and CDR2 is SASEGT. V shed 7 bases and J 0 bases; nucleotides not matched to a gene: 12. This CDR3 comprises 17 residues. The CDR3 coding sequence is TGTGCCAGCACCTCCCGGACAGGGGTGGTTTCTAACTATGGCTACACCTTC. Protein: CASTSRTGVVSNYGYTF.

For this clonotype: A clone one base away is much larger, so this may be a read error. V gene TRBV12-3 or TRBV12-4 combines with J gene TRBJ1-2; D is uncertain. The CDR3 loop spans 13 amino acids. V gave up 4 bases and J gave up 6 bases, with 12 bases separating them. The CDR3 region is CASSSFFSDGYTF. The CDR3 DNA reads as TGTGCCAGCAGTTCGTTCTTCTCCGATGGCTACACCTTC.

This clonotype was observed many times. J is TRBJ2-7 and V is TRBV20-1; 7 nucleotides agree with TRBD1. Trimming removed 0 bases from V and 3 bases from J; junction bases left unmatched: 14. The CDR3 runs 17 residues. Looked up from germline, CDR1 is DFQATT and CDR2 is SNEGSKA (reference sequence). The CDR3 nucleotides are TGCAGTGCTAGAGATCGGATTATAACAGGGGTTCGCTACGAGCAGTACTTC. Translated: CSARDRIITGVRYEQYF.

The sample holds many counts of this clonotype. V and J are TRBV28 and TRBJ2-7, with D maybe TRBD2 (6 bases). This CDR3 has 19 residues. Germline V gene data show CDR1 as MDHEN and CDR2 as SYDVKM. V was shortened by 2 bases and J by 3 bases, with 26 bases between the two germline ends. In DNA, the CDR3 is TGTGCCAGCAGTTTAGGTCTGCGGCCGGGCCGGGACTCTCACTACGAGCAGTACTTC. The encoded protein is CASSLGLRPGRDSHYEQYF.